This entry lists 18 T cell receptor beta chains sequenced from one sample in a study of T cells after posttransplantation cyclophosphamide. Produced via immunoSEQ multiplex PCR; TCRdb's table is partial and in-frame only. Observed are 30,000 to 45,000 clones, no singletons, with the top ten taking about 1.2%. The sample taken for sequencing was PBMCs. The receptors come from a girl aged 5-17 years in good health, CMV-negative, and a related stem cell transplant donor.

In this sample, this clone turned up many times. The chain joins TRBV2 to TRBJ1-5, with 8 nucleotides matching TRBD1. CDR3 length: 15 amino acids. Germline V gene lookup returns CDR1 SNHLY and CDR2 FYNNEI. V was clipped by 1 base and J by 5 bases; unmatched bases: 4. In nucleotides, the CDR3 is TGTGCCAGCAGTGAAGAGCAGGGGGCTCATCAGCCCCAGCATTTT. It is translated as CASSEEQGAHQPQHF.

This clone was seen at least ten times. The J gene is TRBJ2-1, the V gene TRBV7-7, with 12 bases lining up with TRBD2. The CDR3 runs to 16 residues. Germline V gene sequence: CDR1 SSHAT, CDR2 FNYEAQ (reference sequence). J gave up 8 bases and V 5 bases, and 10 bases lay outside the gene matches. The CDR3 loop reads CASSPPRLAGDHEQFF. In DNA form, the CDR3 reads TGTGCCAGCAGCCCCCCCCGACTAGCGGGAGATCATGAGCAGTTCTTC.

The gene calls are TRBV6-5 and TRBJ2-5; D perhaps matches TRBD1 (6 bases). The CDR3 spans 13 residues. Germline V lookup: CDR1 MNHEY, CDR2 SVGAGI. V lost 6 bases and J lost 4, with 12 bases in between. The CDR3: CASSRGTGETQYF. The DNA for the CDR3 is TGTGCCAGCAGCAGGGGAACGGGAGAGACCCAGTACTTC.

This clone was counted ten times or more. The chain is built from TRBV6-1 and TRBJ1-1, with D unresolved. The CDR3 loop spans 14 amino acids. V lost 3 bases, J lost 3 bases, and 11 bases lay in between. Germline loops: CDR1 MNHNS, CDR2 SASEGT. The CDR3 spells CASSEYVGDTEAFF. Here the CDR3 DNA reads TGTGCCAGCAGTGAGTACGTGGGCGACACTGAAGCTTTCTTT.

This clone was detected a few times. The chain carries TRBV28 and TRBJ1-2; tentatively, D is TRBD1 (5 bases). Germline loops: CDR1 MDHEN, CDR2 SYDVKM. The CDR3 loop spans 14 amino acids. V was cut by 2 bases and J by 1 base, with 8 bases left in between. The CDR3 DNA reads TGTGCCAGCAGTTTAAGGGGTTTTAACTATGGCTACACCTTC. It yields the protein CASSLRGFNYGYTF.

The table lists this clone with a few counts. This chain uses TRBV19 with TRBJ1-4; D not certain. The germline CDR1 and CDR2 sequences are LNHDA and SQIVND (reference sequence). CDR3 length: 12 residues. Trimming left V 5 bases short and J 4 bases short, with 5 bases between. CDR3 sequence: CASSSVNEKLFF. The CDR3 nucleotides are TGTGCCAGTAGTTCCGTTAATGAAAAACTGTTTTTT.

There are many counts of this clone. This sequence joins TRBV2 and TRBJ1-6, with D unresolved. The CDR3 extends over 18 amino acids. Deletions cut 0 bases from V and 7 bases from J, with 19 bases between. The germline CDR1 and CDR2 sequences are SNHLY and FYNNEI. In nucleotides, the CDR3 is TGTGCCAGCAGTGAAGCTTTCTCACTAAGGCAAATGAATTCACCCCTCCACTTT. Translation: CASSEAFSLRQMNSPLHF.

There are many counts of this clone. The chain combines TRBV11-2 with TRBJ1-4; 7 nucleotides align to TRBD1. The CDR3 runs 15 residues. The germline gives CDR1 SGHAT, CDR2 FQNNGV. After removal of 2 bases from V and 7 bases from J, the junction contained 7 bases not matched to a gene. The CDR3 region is CASSLFQGDLEKLFF. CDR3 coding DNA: TGTGCCAGCAGCTTATTTCAGGGGGATCTTGAAAAACTGTTTTTT.

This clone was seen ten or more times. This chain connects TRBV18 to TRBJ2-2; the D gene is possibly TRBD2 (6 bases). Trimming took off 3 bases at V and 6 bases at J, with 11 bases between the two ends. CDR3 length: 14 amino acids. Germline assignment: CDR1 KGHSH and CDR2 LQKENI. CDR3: CASSPPSVPGELFF. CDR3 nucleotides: TGTGCCAGCTCACCGCCTAGCGTGCCCGGGGAGCTGTTTTTT.

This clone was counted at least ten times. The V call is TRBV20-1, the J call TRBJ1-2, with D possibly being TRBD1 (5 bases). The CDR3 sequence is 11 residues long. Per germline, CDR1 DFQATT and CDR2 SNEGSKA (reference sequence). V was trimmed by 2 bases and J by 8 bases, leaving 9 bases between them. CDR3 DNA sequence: TGCAGTGCTAGACAGGGTCGAGGCTACACCTTC. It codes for CSARQGRGYTF.

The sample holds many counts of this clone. CDR3 coding DNA: TGTGCCAGTATGGGCAGGGGCTCGAACACTGAAGCTTTCTTT. This codes for CASMGRGSNTEAFF. The V gene is TRBV19, the J gene TRBJ1-1; TRBD1 is a possible D gene (6 bases). Trimming shortened V by 7 bases and J by 1 base, and 13 bases separated the two germline ends. The CDR3 has 14 residues. Germline assignment: CDR1 LNHDA and CDR2 SQIVND (reference sequence).

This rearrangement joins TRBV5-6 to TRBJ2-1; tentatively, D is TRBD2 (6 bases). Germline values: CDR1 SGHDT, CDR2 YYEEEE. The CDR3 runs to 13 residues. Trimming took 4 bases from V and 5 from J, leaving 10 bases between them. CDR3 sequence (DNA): TGTGCCAGCAGCGCGGGACTCGACAATGAGCAGTTCTTC. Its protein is CASSAGLDNEQFF.

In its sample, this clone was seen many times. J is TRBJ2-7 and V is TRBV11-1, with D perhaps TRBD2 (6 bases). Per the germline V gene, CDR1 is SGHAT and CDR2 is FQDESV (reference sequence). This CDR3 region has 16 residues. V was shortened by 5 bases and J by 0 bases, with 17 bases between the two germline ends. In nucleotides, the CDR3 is TGTGCCAGCAGCCCCCGGCGGGCCGGGAGCTCCTACGAGCAGTACTTC. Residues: CASSPRRAGSSYEQYF. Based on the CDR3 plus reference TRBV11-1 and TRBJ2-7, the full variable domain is EAEVAQSPRYKITEKSQAVAFWCDPISGHATLYWYRQILGQGPELLVQFQDESVVDDSQLPKDRFSAERLKGVDSTLKIQPAELGDSAMYLCASSPRRAGSSYEQYFGPGTRLTVT.

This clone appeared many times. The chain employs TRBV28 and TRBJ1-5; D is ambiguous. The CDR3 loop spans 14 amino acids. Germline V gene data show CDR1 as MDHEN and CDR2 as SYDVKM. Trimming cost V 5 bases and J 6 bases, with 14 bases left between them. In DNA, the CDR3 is TGTGCCAGCAGTCCCCGTGCCGGGGTTCAGCCCCAGCATTTT. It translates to CASSPRAGVQPQHF.

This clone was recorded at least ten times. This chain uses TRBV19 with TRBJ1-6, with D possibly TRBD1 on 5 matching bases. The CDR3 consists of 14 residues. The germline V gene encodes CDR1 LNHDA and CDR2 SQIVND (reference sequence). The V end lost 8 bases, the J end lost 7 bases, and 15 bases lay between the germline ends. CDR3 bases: TGTGCCAGTTCCCGGGCCAGGGAAAATTCACCCCTCCACTTT. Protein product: CASSRARENSPLHF.

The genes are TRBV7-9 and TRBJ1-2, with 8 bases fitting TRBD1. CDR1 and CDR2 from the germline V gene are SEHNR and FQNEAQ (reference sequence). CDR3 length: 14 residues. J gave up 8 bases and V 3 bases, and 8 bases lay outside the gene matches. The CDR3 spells CASSFAQGARGYTF. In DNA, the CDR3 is TGTGCCAGCAGCTTTGCCCAGGGGGCTCGAGGCTACACCTTC.

The CDR3 bases are TGTGCCAGCAGCCTAGGACAGGGGGTGGATACGCAGTATTTT. Translation gives CASSLGQGVDTQYF. The chain uses TRBV7-9 and TRBJ2-3; 10 bases map to TRBD1. This CDR3 comprises 14 residues. Trimming removed 5 bases from V and 6 bases from J; junction bases left unmatched: 5. The germline V gene encodes CDR1 SEHNR and CDR2 FQNEAQ (reference sequence).

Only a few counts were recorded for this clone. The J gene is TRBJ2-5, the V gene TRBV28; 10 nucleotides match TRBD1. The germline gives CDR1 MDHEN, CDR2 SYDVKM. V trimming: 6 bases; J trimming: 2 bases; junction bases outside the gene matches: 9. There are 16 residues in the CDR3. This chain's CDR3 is CASSRSGTGDQETQYF. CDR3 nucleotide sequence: TGTGCCAGCAGCCGCTCCGGGACAGGGGATCAAGAGACCCAGTACTTC.